This T cell receptor (beta chain) appears in the sequencing data of a study of CD8+ T cells in alopecia areata. Study-wide background: Patients received oral tofacitinib, 5 to 10 mg twice daily, for moderate-to-severe alopecia areata.

Reverse transcription of extracted RNA yielded cDNA, which provided the sequencing template. The data were produced by immunoSEQ multiplex PCR, yet TCRdb's version contains in-frame clones alone and is incomplete. The sample yields 60,000 to 85,000 clones, roughly 66% seen once. The treatment: oral pan-JAK inhibitor, 5-10 mg twice daily. The CDR3 loop spans 16 amino acids. Looked up from germline, CDR1 is SQVTM and CDR2 is ANQGSEA. J gave up 4 bases and V 2 bases, and 13 bases lay outside the gene matches. Comments on this clone: The antigen is unknown.

Study-wide results and caveats: Many expanded lesional clones persisted during tofacitinib (in both scalp and blood).

The TCR sequence derives from a human donor with alopecia areata. V usage is TRBV29-1 and J usage is TRBJ1-2, with 7 positions matching TRBD1. Here the sequenced sample was CD8+ T cells sorted from blood, taken at week 24, from a patient treated with tofacitinib. The CDR3 coding sequence is TGCAGCGTTGAAAGTCTCAGACCCGGACAGGTCTATGGCTACACCTTC. Translation gives CSVESLRPGQVYGYTF.